This note documents a single T cell receptor beta chain sequence. Its antigen is not identified. The CDR3 length is 13 residues. The ends were cut back, 3 bases at V and 3 bases at J, with 8 bases in the middle. Looked up from germline, CDR1 is MNHEY and CDR2 is SMNVEV (reference sequence). This specimen belongs to a study of cytomegalovirus exposure and HLA in healthy donors. Study-level points and caveats: Most TCRs appeared rarely, but some public TCRs recurred in many donors. Analysis performed later found roughly 17,000 TCR beta sequences associated with HLA alleles at 0.05 false discovery rate. Cytomegalovirus status, reportedly, was diagnosed with high specificity and sensitivity by the classifier.

This PCR relied on a set of 60 Vbeta primers and 13 Jbeta primers. The method was immunoSEQ multiplex PCR; TCRdb's version includes in-frame clones alone and lacks a portion of them. The sample has 140,000 to 150,000 clones, approximately 78% seen once. Sequencing was performed on PBMCs. The sequence was obtained from a man in his forties in good health and CMV-seropositive. The chain recombines TRBV27 with TRBJ1-1, with D possibly being TRBD1 (6 bases). The CDR3 nucleotides read TGTGCCAGCAGTTTTAGGGGGTACACTGAAGCTTTCTTT. It yields the protein CASSFRGYTEAFF.